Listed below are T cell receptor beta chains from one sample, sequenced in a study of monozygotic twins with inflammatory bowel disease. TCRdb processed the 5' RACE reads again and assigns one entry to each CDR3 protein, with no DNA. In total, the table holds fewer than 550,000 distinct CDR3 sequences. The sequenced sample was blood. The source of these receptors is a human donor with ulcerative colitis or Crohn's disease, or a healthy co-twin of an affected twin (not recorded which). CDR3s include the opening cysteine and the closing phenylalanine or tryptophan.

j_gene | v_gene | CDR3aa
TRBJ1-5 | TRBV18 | CDSSPQGQGNQPQHF
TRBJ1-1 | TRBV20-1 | CSARKVGGDTEAFF
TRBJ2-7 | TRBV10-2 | CASVGLAGDYEQYF
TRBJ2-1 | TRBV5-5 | CASSWSRGDNEQFF
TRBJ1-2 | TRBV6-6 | CASTLSRQAYGYTF
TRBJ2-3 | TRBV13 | CASSSKLAGLTDTQYF
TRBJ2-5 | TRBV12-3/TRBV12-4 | CASSTLTGKETQYF
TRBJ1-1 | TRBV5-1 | CASGRGGADTEAFF
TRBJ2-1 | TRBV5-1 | CASSLELANEQFF
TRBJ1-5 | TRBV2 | CASSAETDQPQHF
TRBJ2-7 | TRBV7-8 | CASSLSGASSYEQYF
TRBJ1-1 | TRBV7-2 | CASSLAVGLQSSEAFF
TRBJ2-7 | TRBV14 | CASSQGGTGLIYEQYF
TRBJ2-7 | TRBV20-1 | CSAREDTTTYEQYF
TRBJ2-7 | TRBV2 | CASSETQTHYEQYF
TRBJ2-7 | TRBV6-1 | CASQKAGGTYEQYF
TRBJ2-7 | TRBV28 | CASTLEVAGSWTEQYF
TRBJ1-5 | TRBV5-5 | CASSTGGRPQHF
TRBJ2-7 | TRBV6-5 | CASKYLQDGAYEQYF
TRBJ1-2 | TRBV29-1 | CSVVRGNYGYTF
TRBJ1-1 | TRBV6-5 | CASSYRGRMNTEAFF
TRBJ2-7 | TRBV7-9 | CASSRGLSGGGYEQYF
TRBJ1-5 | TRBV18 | CASSQQGTGNQPQHF
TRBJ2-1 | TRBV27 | CASSRTSGSLYNEQFF
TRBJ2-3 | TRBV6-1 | CASRQGLIGDTQYF
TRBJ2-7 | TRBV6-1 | CASSRRGGDFYEQYF
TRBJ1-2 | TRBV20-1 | CSAPDRQGPGYTF
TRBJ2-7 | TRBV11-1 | CASSLSRATYEQYF
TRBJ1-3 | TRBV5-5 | CASSLTTGSNSGNTIYF
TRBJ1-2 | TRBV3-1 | CASSQEGRSNYGYTF
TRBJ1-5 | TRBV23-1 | CASRRGDINQPQHF
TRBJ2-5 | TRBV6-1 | CASSRWGLETQYF
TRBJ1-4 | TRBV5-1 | CASSLLSTSEDEKLFF
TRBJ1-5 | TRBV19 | CASSTSSGTGLSRQPQHF
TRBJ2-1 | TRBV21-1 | CASSKALSGGGPNEQFF
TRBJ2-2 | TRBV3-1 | CASSQAPGWTGELFF
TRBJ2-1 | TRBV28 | CASSLRGTSGRARNEQFF
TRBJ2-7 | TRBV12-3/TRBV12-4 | CASSRGVLSYEQYF
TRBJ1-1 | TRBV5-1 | CASSRDRAITGTEAFF
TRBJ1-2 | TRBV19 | CASHTVNYGYTF
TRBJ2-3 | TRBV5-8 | CASSLRTLTQYF
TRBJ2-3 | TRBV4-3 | CASSQGRGAGLTDTQYF
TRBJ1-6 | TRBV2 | CASVNGPGSPLHF
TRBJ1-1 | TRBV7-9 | CASSSEVMNTEAFF
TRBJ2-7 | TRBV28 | CASSLHLGISPSNEQYF
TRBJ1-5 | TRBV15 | CATSRDPGTGGSNQPQHF
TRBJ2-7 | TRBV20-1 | CSARDHGGQKMYEQYF
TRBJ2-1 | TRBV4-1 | CASSLLLTGPPVNEQFF
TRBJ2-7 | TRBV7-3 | CASSLGGGPAYEQYF
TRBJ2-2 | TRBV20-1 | CVYRGDSGELFF
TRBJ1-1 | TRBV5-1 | CASSSSGGRNTEAFF